The entry below describes one T cell receptor beta chain. Its antigen remains unidentified. This CDR3 region has 12 residues. The J segment lost 8 bases and the V segment lost 8 bases, leaving 3 bases of the junction unmatched. Germline V lookup: CDR1 MNHNS, CDR2 SASEGT. From CD4+ cells came CD45RA+ naive and CD45RA-negative memory subsets. TCRdb's copy holds only in-frame clones and misses some; the assay was immunoSEQ multiplex PCR. The sample gives about 980,000 clones, 70% to 85% of which show up once; roughly 1.5% is in the top ten. The data are from a study of shared clonotypes between healthy human individuals. Study results and limitations: Naive subsets generally had larger estimated richness than memory subsets.

This TCR was recovered from a man younger than 30 in good health. The specimen was memory CD4+ T cells sorted from blood. Subset described: CD45RA-negative fraction. The chain carries TRBV6-1 and TRBJ1-4, with 9 bases lining up with TRBD1. This chain's CDR3 is CASGDRVEKLFF. Written as DNA, the CDR3 is TGTGCCAGCGGGGACAGGGTCGAAAAACTGTTTTTT.